Below, 29 T cell receptor beta chains from the same sample are listed, as sequenced in a study of cytomegalovirus exposure and HLA in healthy donors. The PCR ran on 60 Vbeta and 13 Jbeta primers. TCRdb's table, derived via immunoSEQ multiplex PCR, lists solely in-frame clones and lacks some. The sample contains some 170,000 clones, roughly four fifths of which appear only once. Source material: PBMCs. These receptors came from a woman aged 18-29 years in good health and CMV-seropositive.

This clone came up once. The rearrangement links TRBV4-2 to TRBJ2-3, with a weak D call TRBD2 (5 bases). There are 15 residues in the CDR3. Germline V gives CDR1 LGHNA, CDR2 YNFKEQ. The V and J ends lost 4 bases and 2 bases respectively, with 13 bases between them. The CDR3 DNA sequence: TGTGCCAGCAGCCGGACCACGGGATCCACAGATACGCAGTATTTT. It encodes CASSRTTGSTDTQYF.

The rearrangement uses TRBV7-6 and TRBJ1-1, with D possibly being TRBD1 (5 bases). V lost 1 base, J lost 3 bases, and 6 bases lay in between. The V gene's germline CDR1 is SGHVS and CDR2 FNYEAQ. This CDR3 comprises 13 residues. For the CDR3, the DNA is TGTGCCAGCAGCTTAGGGGGGGACACTGAAGCTTTCTTT. Its translation: CASSLGGDTEAFF.

This clone was found a few times. The chain is built from TRBV6-6 and TRBJ1-1; D ambiguous. The V gene's germline CDR1 is MNHNY and CDR2 SVGAGI (reference sequence). The CDR3 is 11 residues long. V shed 6 bases and J shed 10 bases, with 12 bases lying between them. CDR3 nucleotides: TGTGCCAGCAGCGCAGAGGGAGGAGCTTTCTTT. This gives the protein CASSAEGGAFF.

Only a few counts were recorded for this clone. CDR3 DNA: TGTGCCACCAGTAGGACAGGGGGTTTCAATCAGCCCCAGCATTTT. It is translated as CATSRTGGFNQPQHF. V and J are TRBV15 and TRBJ1-5; 10 bases fit TRBD1. Germline assignment: CDR1 LNHNV and CDR2 YYDKDF (reference sequence). This CDR3 comprises 15 residues. The ends lost 6 bases at V and 3 bases at J; junction bases unmatched: 5.

The V gene is TRBV25-1, the J gene TRBJ2-5; D unclear. TRBJ2-7 explains the end of the DNA better; the J call may be wrong. The CDR3 has 11 amino acids. Germline assignment: CDR1 MGHDK and CDR2 SYGVNS. The CDR3 protein is CASSIGSEQYF. For the CDR3, the DNA is TGTGCCAGCAGTATTGGAAGCGAGCAGTACTTC.

The chain carries TRBV11-3 and TRBJ2-2; TRBD2 matches at 8 bases. J lost 1 base, V lost 5 bases, and 6 bases had no gene match. The CDR3 has 16 amino acids. Germline CDR1 and CDR2: SGHNT and YENEEA. The CDR3 DNA follows: TGTGCCAGCAGCCCGGGGGGGGCTGGGAACACCGGGGAGCTGTTTTTT. Translating it yields CASSPGGAGNTGELFF. The full variable domain, completed using reference TRBV11-3 and TRBJ2-2, is EAGVVQSPRYKIIEKKQPVAFWCNPISGHNTLYWYLQNLGQGPELLIRYENEEAVDDSQLPKDRFSAERLKGVDSTLKIQPAELGDSAVYLCASSPGGAGNTGELFFGEGSRLTVL.

This clone occurred a few times. The CDR3 bases are TGTGCCAGCAGCCCGGGGGGCCGGCGGGAGACCCAGTACTTC. It yields the protein CASSPGGRRETQYF. The chain carries TRBV7-3 and TRBJ2-5; D might be TRBD2 (7 bases). This CDR3 has 14 amino acids. CDR1 and CDR2 from the germline V gene are SGHTA and FQGTGA. V lost 5 bases and J lost 5, with 15 bases in between. The full variable domain, completed using reference TRBV7-3 and TRBJ2-5, is GAGVSQTPSNKVTEKGKYVELRCDPISGHTALYWYRQSLGQGPEFLIYFQGTGAADDSGLPNDRFFAVRPEGSVSTLKIQRTERGDSAVYLCASSPGGRRETQYFGPGTRLLVL.

This clone was observed a few times. CDR3 nucleotide sequence: TGTGCCAGTAGTATCCCCGGGGTGAAAGCTTTCTTT. It translates to CASSIPGVKAFF. The chain is built from TRBV19 and TRBJ1-1; D uncertain. The ends were cut back, 3 bases at V and 9 bases at J, with 11 bases in the middle. The CDR3 length is 12 residues. CDR1 LNHDA and CDR2 SQIVND come from the germline V gene (reference sequence).

This chain joins TRBV19 and TRBJ2-1; D is undetermined. The germline CDR1 and CDR2 sequences are LNHDA and SQIVND (reference sequence). V was clipped by 7 bases and J by 5 bases, with 6 bases between them. The CDR3 consists of 11 residues. The CDR3 reads CASKLDNEQFF. CDR3 DNA sequence: TGTGCCAGTAAACTGGACAATGAGCAGTTCTTC.

This clone was seen once. The CDR3 DNA sequence: TGTGCCTGGAGTAATAGCGGGAACACTGAAGCTTTCTTT. Its protein product is CAWSNSGNTEAFF. The gene calls are TRBV30 and TRBJ1-1, with no clear D. The ends were cut back, 2 bases at V and 1 base at J, with 8 bases in the middle. Germline-derived CDR1 and CDR2 are GTSNPN and SVGIG (reference sequence). This CDR3 is built from 13 residues.

This chain links TRBV6-1 with TRBJ2-3; 9 bases line up with TRBD1. The germline V gene encodes CDR1 MNHNS and CDR2 SASEGT. Losses at the gene ends were 8 bases for V and 1 base for J; bases not matched to a gene: 4. The CDR3 length is 14 residues. Here the CDR3 DNA reads TGTGCCAGCCCGAGGACAGGGGGCACAGATACGCAGTATTTT. Encoded protein: CASPRTGGTDTQYF.

The V and J genes are TRBV7-7 and TRBJ2-1; 7 positions match TRBD2. The CDR3 runs to 13 residues. V was pared by 3 bases and J by 10 bases, with 6 bases of the junction left unmatched. Germline lookup yields CDR1 SSHAT and CDR2 FNYEAQ (reference sequence). The CDR3 DNA reads TGTGCCAGCAGCTTTGGACTAGAGGGGGAGCAGTTCTTC. Translation: CASSFGLEGEQFF.

The chain has TRBV7-9 and TRBJ2-7; 9 bases are shared with TRBD1. Germline CDR1 and CDR2: SEHNR and FQNEAQ (reference sequence). Losses at the gene ends were 1 base for V and 5 bases for J; bases not matched to a gene: 3. CDR3 size: 14 residues. CDR3 residues: CASSLGDRADEQYF. The CDR3 DNA follows: TGTGCCAGCAGCTTAGGGGACAGGGCCGACGAGCAGTACTTC.

This CDR3 reads CASSRGRGDEQYF. CDR3 DNA: TGTGCCAGTAGTAGAGGCAGGGGGGACGAGCAGTACTTC. The chain is built from TRBV19 and TRBJ2-7, with a tentative D call TRBD1 (7 bases). This CDR3 spans 13 amino acids. Trimming stripped 4 bases from V and 5 bases from J, with 12 bases between. Germline CDR1 LNHDA, CDR2 SQIVND (reference sequence).

This rearrangement joins TRBV5-1 to TRBJ2-3, with TRBD1 identical over 8 bases. The CDR3 length is 14 residues. The V gene end was trimmed by 4 bases and the J gene end by 3 bases; junction bases not matched to a gene: 4. Germline V gene data show CDR1 as SGHRS and CDR2 as YFSETQ. In DNA, the CDR3 is TGCGCCAGCAGCCACGACAGGGGAACAGATACGCAGTATTTT. Its protein product is CASSHDRGTDTQYF.

V usage is TRBV25-1 and J usage is TRBJ2-1, with 8 bases matching TRBD2. The junction had 10 bases not matched to a gene; V was cut back by 8 bases and J by 4 bases. Germline-derived CDR1 and CDR2 are MGHDK and SYGVNS. This CDR3 contains 15 residues. The CDR3 here is CASAPFGTSYNEQFF. The DNA for the CDR3 is TGTGCCAGCGCCCCTTTTGGGACTAGTTACAATGAGCAGTTCTTC.

This clone has only one observation. This chain uses TRBV27 with TRBJ2-7, with 11 bases fitting TRBD1. With V trimmed by 2 bases and J by 4 bases, 7 bases remained unmatched. This CDR3 is 16 amino acids long. Germline lookup yields CDR1 MNHEY and CDR2 SMNVEV (reference sequence). CDR3 residues: CASSLIPGTGGYEQYF. The CDR3 DNA reads TGTGCCAGCAGTTTAATCCCCGGGACAGGGGGTTACGAGCAGTACTTC.

J is TRBJ2-3 and V is TRBV28, with D possibly TRBD2 on 6 matching bases. Germline-derived CDR1 and CDR2 are MDHEN and SYDVKM. V was trimmed by 3 bases and J by 2 bases, leaving 9 bases between them. This CDR3 contains 14 residues. The CDR3 region has the DNA TGTGCCAGCAGTTTTGCTAGCGACACAGATACGCAGTATTTT. It specifies CASSFASDTDTQYF.

This clone was seen only once. The chain carries TRBV28 and TRBJ1-2; 7 bases align to TRBD1. The CDR3 is made up of 14 amino acids. Trimming at V came to 5 bases and at J to 8 bases, leaving 11 bases not matched to a gene. CDR1 MDHEN and CDR2 SYDVKM come from the germline V gene. The CDR3 nucleotides read TGTGCCAGCAGTCGCTCGGACAGGTTCGTCGGCTACACCTTC. Its protein is CASSRSDRFVGYTF.

This clone occurred once. V gene TRBV5-6 combines with J gene TRBJ1-4; unclear D gene. V was cut by 1 base and J by 8 bases, with 12 bases left in between. CDR3 size: 14 residues. The germline V gene has CDR1 SGHDT and CDR2 YYEEEE. CDR3 loop: CASSLKGSGEKLFF. The CDR3, as DNA: TGTGCCAGCAGCTTGAAAGGGAGTGGAGAAAAACTGTTTTTT.

The chain couples TRBV15 to TRBJ2-2; TRBD1 might be the D (5 bases). Trimming took off 6 bases at V and 0 bases at J, with 11 bases between the two ends. Looked up from germline, CDR1 is LNHNV and CDR2 is YYDKDF (reference sequence). The CDR3 spans 15 residues. The CDR3 DNA follows: TGTGCCACCAGAGAAGACAGCACGAACACCGGGGAGCTGTTTTTT. This translates into CATREDSTNTGELFF. The variable domain in full, completed from reference TRBV15 and TRBJ2-2, reads DAMVIQNPRYQVTQFGKPVTLSCSQTLNHNVMYWYQQKSSQAPKLLFHYYDKDFNNEADTPDNFQSRRPNTSFCFLDIRSPGLGDTAMYLCATREDSTNTGELFFGEGSRLTVL.

J is TRBJ2-3 and V is TRBV11-3, with TRBD2 identical over 8 bases. The CDR3 covers 16 residues. J gave up 0 bases and V 3 bases, and 5 bases lay outside the gene matches. The germline CDR1 and CDR2 sequences are SGHNT and YENEEA. This CDR3 is CASSFQRGRSTDTQYF. The CDR3 DNA sequence: TGTGCCAGCAGCTTCCAGCGGGGGAGAAGCACAGATACGCAGTATTTT.

This clone was seen only once. The chain is built from TRBV19 and TRBJ2-2, with TRBD2 matching 13 bases. The germline V gene has CDR1 LNHDA and CDR2 SQIVND (reference sequence). The CDR3 extends over 16 amino acids. Trimming at V came to 3 bases and at J to 4 bases, leaving 2 bases not matched to a gene. The CDR3 loop reads CASSMGLAGSTGELFF. CDR3 nucleotides: TGTGCCAGTAGTATGGGACTAGCGGGGTCCACCGGGGAGCTGTTTTTT.

This chain connects TRBV6-1 to TRBJ2-7; D is possibly TRBD1 (5 bases). CDR1 and CDR2 (germline): MNHNS, SASEGT. This CDR3 is 15 amino acids long. Trimming pared 0 bases from V and 0 bases from J, leaving 9 bases between. CDR3 coding DNA: TGTGCCAGCAGTGAAGCCTACAGGAGCTCCTACGAGCAGTACTTC. This codes for CASSEAYRSSYEQYF.

This clone has only a few counts. The V call is TRBV9, the J call TRBJ2-3, with 12 bases identical to TRBD2. Germline V CDR1 and CDR2: SGDLS, YYNGEE. This CDR3 is built from 16 residues. V gave up 0 bases and J gave up 5 bases; unmatched junction bases: 4. CDR3 sequence reads: CASSVALAGGLDTQYF. CDR3 coding DNA: TGTGCCAGCAGCGTAGCTCTAGCGGGGGGGTTAGATACGCAGTATTTT.

This clone appeared a few times. This chain joins TRBV28 and TRBJ2-7; D uncertain. V gave up 6 bases and J gave up 1 base, with 19 bases separating them. From germline, CDR1 is MDHEN and CDR2 SYDVKM. The length of the CDR3 is 16 residues. CDR3 loop: CASSPYVAGSSYEQYF. CDR3 DNA sequence: TGTGCCAGCAGCCCCTACGTGGCAGGTTCTTCCTACGAGCAGTACTTC.

This clone was recorded only once. This rearrangement joins TRBV2 to TRBJ1-4; D is undetermined. Germline V gives CDR1 SNHLY, CDR2 FYNNEI. The V end was cut by 6 bases, the J end by 8 bases, with 16 bases between. This CDR3 contains 14 residues. DNA for the CDR3: TGTGCCAGCAGAGTCACAGCCCCCGGAGAAAAACTGTTTTTT. Protein sequence: CASRVTAPGEKLFF. The full variable domain, in which reference TRBV2 and TRBJ1-4 provide the parts outside the CDR3, is EPEVTQTPSHQVTQMGQEVILRCVPISNHLYFYWYRQILGQKVEFLVSFYNNEISEKSEIFDDQFSVERPDGSNFTLKIRSTKLEDSAMYFCASRVTAPGEKLFFGSGTQLSVL.

The chain carries TRBV27 and TRBJ2-1; TRBD1 matches 8 bases. Germline trimming cut 5 bases from V and 2 bases from J; bases unmatched to any gene: 2. This CDR3 is 14 amino acids long. The germline CDR1 and CDR2 sequences are MNHEY and SMNVEV (reference sequence). The CDR3 loop reads CASSGQGTYNEQFF. In nucleotides, the CDR3 is TGTGCCAGCAGTGGACAGGGCACCTACAATGAGCAGTTCTTC.

This clone has only a few counts. The V gene is TRBV11-2, the J gene TRBJ2-5; D is possibly TRBD2 (7 bases). CDR3 length equals 15 residues. V lost 5 bases and J 5 bases, leaving 18 bases between the germline ends. Germline V gene data show CDR1 as SGHAT and CDR2 as FQNNGV. CDR3 DNA: TGTGCCAGCAGCCTCCTCGGCGGGGGCCTGGAGACCCAGTACTTC. Its protein product is CASSLLGGGLETQYF.